One and the same sample provided the 28 T cell receptor beta chains below, sequenced in a study of PD-L1 blockade in urothelial cancer. Described time point: pretreatment peripheral blood. Profiling relied on immunoSEQ multiplex PCR, and the TCRdb table lists in-frame clones only, not all of them. Here the sample spans almost 90,000 clones, around 83% being singletons. The sample consisted of PBMCs, taken around atezolizumab (anti-PD-L1) treatment. Source of these receptors: a man aged 55-75 years with urothelial cancer.

The V call is TRBV7-8, the J call TRBJ2-7, with 9 nucleotides matching TRBD2. This CDR3 has 14 residues. Losses at the gene ends were 5 bases for V and 11 bases for J; bases not matched to a gene: 13. The germline V gene has CDR1 SGHVS and CDR2 FQNEAQ. The CDR3: CASSPGASGKGEYF. DNA of the CDR3: TGTGCCAGCAGCCCAGGGGCTAGCGGGAAAGGCGAGTACTTC.

The gene calls are TRBV6-5 and TRBJ1-2; D perhaps matches TRBD1 (5 bases). V was cut by 8 bases and J by 8 bases, with 12 bases left in between. Germline CDR1 MNHEY, CDR2 SVGAGI. CDR3 length equals 11 residues. Here the CDR3 DNA reads TGTGCCAGCCCCGGGGGAGGAGGCTACACCTTC. Its translation is CASPGGGGYTF.

The chain joins TRBV30 to TRBJ2-5; TRBD1 agrees at 7 bases. Germline CDR1 and CDR2: GTSNPN and SVGIG (reference sequence). The ends lost 0 bases at V and 7 bases at J; junction bases unmatched: 5. There are 13 residues in the CDR3. In DNA, the CDR3 is TGTGCCTGGAGTGTAAGGGGGCGATGGACCCAGTACTTC. Translating gives CAWSVRGRWTQYF.

The chain is built from TRBV19 and TRBJ1-2; a weak D match, TRBD1 (5 bases). Germline V CDR1 and CDR2: LNHDA, SQIVND (reference sequence). Deletions cut 5 bases from V and 0 bases from J, with 16 bases between. This CDR3 spans 16 amino acids. Here the CDR3 reads CASSPQGRGSNYGYTF. The CDR3 bases are TGTGCCAGTAGTCCCCAGGGAAGAGGTTCTAACTATGGCTACACCTTC. The full variable domain, its missing parts supplied by reference TRBV19 and TRBJ1-2, is DGGITQSPKYLFRKEGQNVTLSCEQNLNHDAMYWYRQDPGQGLRLIYYSQIVNDFQKGDIAEGYSVSREKKESFPLTVTSAQKNPTAFYLCASSPQGRGSNYGYTFGSGTRLTVV.

This chain links TRBV10-1 with TRBJ2-2, with D unresolved. CDR1 is WNHNN, CDR2 SYGVQD, per germline (reference sequence). The V and J ends lost 3 bases and 4 bases respectively, with 12 bases between them. The CDR3 extends over 15 amino acids. CDR3: CASSDNRWSTGELFF. DNA for the CDR3: TGCGCCAGCAGTGACAACCGGTGGAGCACCGGGGAGCTGTTTTTT.

The chain carries TRBV6-5 and TRBJ1-2; maybe TRBD1 (6 bases). CDR3 length: 15 residues. The germline V and J ends were trimmed by 7 bases and 6 bases, with 21 bases remaining between them. Germline lookup yields CDR1 MNHEY and CDR2 SVGAGI. DNA for the CDR3: TGTGCCAGCACCATGTCGTCGACAGGTCCCCATGGCTACACCTTC. Protein: CASTMSSTGPHGYTF.

The chain recombines TRBV30 with TRBJ2-7, with TRBD1 identical over 10 bases. CDR1 is GTSNPN and CDR2 is SVGIG in the germline V gene (reference sequence). After removal of 1 base from V and 1 base from J, the junction contained 4 bases not matched to a gene. The CDR3 spans 15 residues. The CDR3 nucleotides read TGTGCCTGGAGTGCCCGGGACAGGGGATCCTACGAGCAGTACTTC. This translates into CAWSARDRGSYEQYF. Full variable domain (rest looked up from reference TRBV30 and TRBJ2-7): SQTIHQWPATLVQPVGSPLSLECTVEGTSNPNLYWYRQAAGRGLQLLFYSVGIGQISSEVPQNLSASRPQDRQFILSSKKLLLSDSGFYLCAWSARDRGSYEQYFGPGTRLTVT.

This clone has just a few counts. The chain links TRBV5-1 to TRBJ2-3; 8 bases align to TRBD2. The CDR3 is 15 residues long. Germline assignment: CDR1 SGHRS and CDR2 YFSETQ. V was clipped by 0 bases and J by 3 bases; unmatched bases: 3. CDR3 sequence reads: CASSLETSATDTQYF. The CDR3 region has the DNA TGCGCCAGCAGCTTGGAGACTAGCGCGACAGATACGCAGTATTTT.

This chain links TRBV5-6 with TRBJ2-5; 13 positions match TRBD2. The V and J ends lost 4 bases and 5 bases, in that order; junction bases with no gene match: 8. The CDR3 is 16 residues long. CDR1 is SGHDT, CDR2 YYEEEE, per germline. CDR3 nucleotide sequence: TGTGCCAGCAGCCCCACTAGCGGGGGGGCGAGGGAGACCCAGTACTTC. Its protein product is CASSPTSGGARETQYF.

This clone was recorded only once. This chain uses TRBV6-1 with TRBJ1-5, with D maybe TRBD1 (6 bases). Germline V gives CDR1 MNHNS, CDR2 SASEGT. V was cut by 6 bases and J by 2 bases, with 14 bases left in between. This CDR3 has 15 amino acids. As DNA, the CDR3 is TGTGCCAGCAGATTACAGGGAGGGGGCAATCAGCCCCAGCATTTT. Protein product: CASRLQGGGNQPQHF.

The V call is TRBV10-3, the J call TRBJ1-6; D ambiguous. Germline V lookup: CDR1 ENHRY, CDR2 SYGVKD. With 0 bases removed from V and 9 bases from J, the gap between germline ends came to 12 bases. This CDR3 is 15 amino acids long. CDR3 bases: TGTGCCATCAGTGAGTCGGGAGCTCTGGGTTCACCCCTCCACTTT. It translates to CAISESGALGSPLHF.

The rearrangement joins TRBV19 to TRBJ2-1; weak D call: TRBD2 (6 bases). V dropped 6 bases and J dropped 2 bases, with 17 bases sitting between them. From germline, CDR1 is LNHDA and CDR2 SQIVND (reference sequence). CDR3 length: 16 residues. The CDR3 is CASREIKGGTYNEQFF. CDR3 DNA: TGTGCCAGTAGAGAGATCAAGGGAGGCACCTACAATGAGCAGTTCTTC.

The chain employs TRBV5-4 and TRBJ1-1; D is unclear. This CDR3 is built from 14 residues. Deletions cut 7 bases from V and 4 bases from J, with 17 bases between. Looked up from germline, CDR1 is SGHNT and CDR2 is YYREEE (reference sequence). CDR3 in amino acids: CASSPVERSTEAFF. For the CDR3, the DNA is TGTGCCAGCTCCCCGGTCGAGAGGAGCACTGAAGCTTTCTTT.

V gene TRBV9 combines with J gene TRBJ2-5; no definite D call. The germline V and J ends were trimmed by 3 bases and 1 base, with 16 bases remaining between them. Per the germline V gene, CDR1 is SGDLS and CDR2 is YYNGEE. The CDR3 consists of 16 residues. CDR3: CASSGPLTDLQETQYF. The CDR3 DNA is TGTGCCAGCAGCGGACCCCTAACAGACCTCCAAGAGACCCAGTACTTC.

The V call is TRBV6-6, the J call TRBJ2-7, with TRBD1 matching over 8 bases. CDR1 is MNHNY and CDR2 is SVGAGI in the germline V gene (reference sequence). The CDR3 covers 13 residues. The ends lost 6 bases at V and 2 bases at J; junction bases unmatched: 3. The CDR3 nucleotides read TGTGCCAGCAGCAGGGGGCCCACCTACGAGCAGTACTTC. This codes for CASSRGPTYEQYF.

The chain is built from TRBV9 and TRBJ2-7; 12 positions agree with TRBD2. The length of the CDR3 is 18 residues. CDR1 is SGDLS, CDR2 YYNGEE, per germline. With V trimmed by 3 bases and J by 7 bases, 17 bases remained unmatched. CDR3 DNA sequence: TGTGCCAGCAGCGCCCAAGGGACTAGCGGGCCCCAGTGGTGTGAGCAGTACTTC. Its translation: CASSAQGTSGPQWCEQYF.

The V and J genes are TRBV27 and TRBJ1-5, with TRBD1 matching 8 bases. Germline CDR1 MNHEY, CDR2 SMNVEV (reference sequence). The CDR3 is 16 amino acids. The V gene end was trimmed by 3 bases and the J gene end by 2 bases; junction bases not matched to a gene: 6. The CDR3 DNA follows: TGTGCCAGCAGTTTGTACAGGGGGTCGGGCAATCAGCCCCAGCATTTT. This sequence encodes CASSLYRGSGNQPQHF.

This rearrangement joins TRBV19 to TRBJ1-5, with 9 bases identical to TRBD1. Germline V gene lookup returns CDR1 LNHDA and CDR2 SQIVND (reference sequence). V was pared by 7 bases and J by 7 bases, with 14 bases of the junction left unmatched. CDR3 length: 16 residues. The CDR3 DNA sequence: TGTGCCAGTAACACGCTTACTACAGGGGGCATACAGCCCCAGCATTTT. Translated, it gives CASNTLTTGGIQPQHF.

The chain couples TRBV5-1 to TRBJ2-1; maybe TRBD2 (6 bases). Trimming pared 0 bases from V and 0 bases from J, leaving 16 bases between. CDR1 and CDR2 (germline): SGHRS, YFSETQ. This CDR3 is 18 amino acids long. CDR3 amino acids: CASSLGSVGGYSYNEQFF. The CDR3 DNA sequence: TGCGCCAGCAGCTTGGGATCCGTGGGGGGATACTCCTACAATGAGCAGTTCTTC.

The chain couples TRBV28 to TRBJ2-2; possible D gene TRBD1, 6 bases. The CDR3 is 14 residues long. Trimming left V 4 bases short and J 1 base short, with 7 bases between. The germline CDR1 and CDR2 sequences are MDHEN and SYDVKM. This CDR3 is CASSSGQNTGELFF. The CDR3 DNA reads TGTGCCAGCAGTTCGGGACAGAACACCGGGGAGCTGTTTTTT.

The chain recombines TRBV28 with TRBJ2-7; TRBD2 agrees at 12 bases. The CDR3 runs to 17 residues. After removal of 6 bases from V and 7 bases from J, the junction contained 16 bases not matched to a gene. Germline V CDR1 and CDR2: MDHEN, SYDVKM. The CDR3 nucleotides read TGTGCCAGCAGCTACCAGACTAGCGGGAGTATGGACGAAGAGCAGTACTTC. Its translation: CASSYQTSGSMDEEQYF.

In this sample, this clone turned up a few times. The chain employs TRBV10-3 and TRBJ2-7; 9 bases line up with TRBD1. V gave up 6 bases and J gave up 3 bases; unmatched junction bases: 6. Germline CDR1 is ENHRY and CDR2 is SYGVKD. The CDR3 has 14 amino acids. The CDR3 region has the DNA TGTGCCATCAGGCCGGGACAGGGAGTCTACGAGCAGTACTTC. Its protein product is CAIRPGQGVYEQYF.

The chain employs TRBV30 and TRBJ1-5, with a possible D match to TRBD1 (5 bases). Germline loops: CDR1 GTSNPN, CDR2 SVGIG (reference sequence). The CDR3 has 13 residues. The V and J ends lost 0 bases and 2 bases respectively, with 5 bases between them. The CDR3 bases are TGTGCCTGGAGTGTACAGGGCAATCAGCCCCAGCATTTT. Encoded protein: CAWSVQGNQPQHF.

Of note for this clone: In the same sample, other DNA sequences code for this CDR3. V and J are TRBV5-1 and TRBJ2-7; 11 positions match TRBD2. V gave up 0 bases and J gave up 1 base; unmatched junction bases: 3. CDR3 length: 16 residues. Germline CDR1 SGHRS, CDR2 YFSETQ. CDR3 nucleotide sequence: TGCGCCAGCAGCTTGGGGTTAGCGGGAGGGTCCTACGAGCAGTACTTC. Its protein product is CASSLGLAGGSYEQYF. Supplemented by reference TRBV5-1 and TRBJ2-7, the full variable domain reads KAGVTQTPRYLIKTRGQQVTLSCSPISGHRSVSWYQQTPGQGLQFLFEYFSETQRNKGNFPGRFSGRQFSNSRSEMNVSTLELGDSALYLCASSLGLAGGSYEQYFGPGTRLTVT.

This clone was counted only a few times. This sequence joins TRBV7-8 and TRBJ1-5; D is ambiguous. The germline V gene encodes CDR1 SGHVS and CDR2 FQNEAQ. The CDR3 has 14 amino acids. V lost 1 base and J lost 6, with 10 bases in between. CDR3 amino acids: CASSLEGVGQPQHF. The CDR3 nucleotides read TGTGCCAGCAGCTTAGAGGGAGTGGGTCAGCCCCAGCATTTT.

A few counts support this clone. Here the CDR3 reads CASSRSIGTGNQGDGVSYEQYF. The CDR3 DNA follows: TGCGCCAGCAGCCGGAGTATAGGGACAGGAAATCAGGGGGATGGGGTTTCCTACGAGCAGTACTTC. The V and J genes are TRBV4-3 and TRBJ2-7; TRBD1 matches 8 bases. The CDR3 has 22 amino acids. Germline-derived CDR1 and CDR2 are LGHNA and YSLEER. Trimming at V came to 4 bases and at J to 1 base, leaving 27 bases not matched to a gene.

The genes are TRBV30 and TRBJ2-5; possible D gene TRBD2, 7 bases. Germline values: CDR1 GTSNPN, CDR2 SVGIG (reference sequence). This CDR3 contains 14 residues. With 4 bases removed from V and 4 bases from J, the gap between germline ends came to 16 bases. The CDR3 loop is CAWNGGGSGETQYF. Written as DNA, the CDR3 is TGTGCCTGGAATGGGGGCGGGAGCGGAGAGACCCAGTACTTC.

The chain has TRBV28 and TRBJ2-7; D gene uncertain. Germline V gene data show CDR1 as MDHEN and CDR2 as SYDVKM. The CDR3 is 11 residues long. V lost 6 bases, J lost 3 bases, and 6 bases lay in between. DNA for the CDR3: TGTGCCAGCAGGCGCTACTACGAGCAGTACTTC. Translating gives CASRRYYEQYF.